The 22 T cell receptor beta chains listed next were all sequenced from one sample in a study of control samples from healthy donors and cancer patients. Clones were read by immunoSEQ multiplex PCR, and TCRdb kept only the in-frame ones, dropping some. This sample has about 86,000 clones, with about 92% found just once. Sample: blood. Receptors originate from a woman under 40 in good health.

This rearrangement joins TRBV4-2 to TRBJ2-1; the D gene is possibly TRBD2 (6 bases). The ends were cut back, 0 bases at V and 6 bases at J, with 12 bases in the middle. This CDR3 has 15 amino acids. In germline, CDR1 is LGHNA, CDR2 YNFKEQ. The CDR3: CASSQDRVGGNEQFF. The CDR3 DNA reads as TGTGCCAGCAGCCAAGATCGGGTCGGGGGCAATGAGCAGTTCTTC.

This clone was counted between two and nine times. CDR3 in DNA: TGCGCCAGCACAGTGGACCGTAGCTCTGGAAACACCATATATTTT. Its translation: CASTVDRSSGNTIYF. This chain joins TRBV4-1 and TRBJ1-3; D gene unclear. The CDR3 totals 15 residues. Germline CDR1 MGHRA, CDR2 YSYEKL. V was pared by 7 bases and J by 0 bases, with 13 bases between.

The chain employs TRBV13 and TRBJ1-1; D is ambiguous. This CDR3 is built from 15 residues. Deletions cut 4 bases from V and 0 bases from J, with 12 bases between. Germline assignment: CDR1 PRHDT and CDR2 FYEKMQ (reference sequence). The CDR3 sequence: CASSYWWAVNTEAFF. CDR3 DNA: TGTGCCAGCAGCTATTGGTGGGCAGTGAACACTGAAGCTTTCTTT.

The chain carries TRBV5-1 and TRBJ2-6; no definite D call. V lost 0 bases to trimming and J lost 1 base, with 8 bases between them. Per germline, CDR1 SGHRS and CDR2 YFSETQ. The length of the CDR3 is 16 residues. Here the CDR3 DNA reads TGCGCCAGCAGCTTGGACGGTTTTTCTGGGGCCAACGTCCTGACTTTC. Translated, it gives CASSLDGFSGANVLTF.

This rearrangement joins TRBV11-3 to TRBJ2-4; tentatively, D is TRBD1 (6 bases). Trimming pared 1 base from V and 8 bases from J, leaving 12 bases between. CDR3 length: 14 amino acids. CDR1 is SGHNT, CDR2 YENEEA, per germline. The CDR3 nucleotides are TGTGCCAGCAGCTTAGTCATGGGGGCGGACATTCAGTACTTC. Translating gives CASSLVMGADIQYF. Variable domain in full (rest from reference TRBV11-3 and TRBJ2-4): EAGVVQSPRYKIIEKKQPVAFWCNPISGHNTLYWYLQNLGQGPELLIRYENEEAVDDSQLPKDRFSAERLKGVDSTLKIQPAELGDSAVYLCASSLVMGADIQYFGAGTRLSVL.

The DNA for the CDR3 is TGTGCCAGCAGGTACAACAGGGGGCTGAACAATGAGCAGTTCTTC. Translating gives CASRYNRGLNNEQFF. V is TRBV28 and J is TRBJ2-1, with TRBD1 identical over 9 bases. V lost 6 bases, J lost 5 bases, and 8 bases stayed unmatched. The CDR3 is 15 amino acids. Looked up from germline, CDR1 is MDHEN and CDR2 is SYDVKM.

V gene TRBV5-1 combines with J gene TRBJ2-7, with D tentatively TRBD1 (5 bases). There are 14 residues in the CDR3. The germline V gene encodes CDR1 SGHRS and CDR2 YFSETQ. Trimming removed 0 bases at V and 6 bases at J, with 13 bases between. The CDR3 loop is CASSLDDSPSEQYF. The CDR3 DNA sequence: TGCGCCAGCAGCTTGGACGACAGCCCCTCCGAGCAGTACTTC. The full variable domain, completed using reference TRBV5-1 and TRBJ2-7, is KAGVTQTPRYLIKTRGQQVTLSCSPISGHRSVSWYQQTPGQGLQFLFEYFSETQRNKGNFPGRFSGRQFSNSRSEMNVSTLELGDSALYLCASSLDDSPSEQYFGPGTRLTVT.

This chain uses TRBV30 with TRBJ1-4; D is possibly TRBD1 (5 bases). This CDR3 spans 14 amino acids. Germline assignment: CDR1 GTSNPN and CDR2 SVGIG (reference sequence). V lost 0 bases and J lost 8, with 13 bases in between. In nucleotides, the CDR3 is TGTGCCTGGAGTGTATTTAGGGGTGGGGAAAAACTGTTTTTT. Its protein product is CAWSVFRGGEKLFF.

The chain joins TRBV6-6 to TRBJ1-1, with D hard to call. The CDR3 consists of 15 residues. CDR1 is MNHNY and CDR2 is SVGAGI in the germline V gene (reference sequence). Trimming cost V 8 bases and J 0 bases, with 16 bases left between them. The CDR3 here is CASGPSGVMNTEAFF. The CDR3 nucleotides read TGTGCCAGCGGACCCTCCGGCGTTATGAACACTGAAGCTTTCTTT.

The CDR3 region is CATPSGVNTGELFF. In DNA form, the CDR3 reads TGTGCCACCCCATCGGGGGTAAACACCGGGGAGCTGTTTTTT. This sequence joins TRBV24-1 and TRBJ2-2, with D perhaps TRBD2 (6 bases). Looked up from germline, CDR1 is KGHDR and CDR2 is SFDVKD. Trimming removed 9 bases from V and 2 bases from J, with 12 bases in between. CDR3 length equals 14 residues.

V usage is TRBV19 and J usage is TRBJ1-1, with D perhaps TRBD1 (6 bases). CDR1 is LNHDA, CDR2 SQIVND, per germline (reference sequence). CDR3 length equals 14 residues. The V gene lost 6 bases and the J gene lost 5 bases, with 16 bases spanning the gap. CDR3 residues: CASRSGAGKTEAFF. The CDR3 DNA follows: TGTGCCAGTAGATCAGGGGCGGGGAAAACTGAAGCTTTCTTT.

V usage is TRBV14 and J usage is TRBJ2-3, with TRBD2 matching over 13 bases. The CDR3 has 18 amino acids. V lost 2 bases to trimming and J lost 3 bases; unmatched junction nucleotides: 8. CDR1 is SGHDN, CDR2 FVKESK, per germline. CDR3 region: CASSQIRTSGGSTDTQYF. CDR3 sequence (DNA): TGTGCCAGCAGCCAAATCCGGACTAGCGGGGGTTCTACAGATACGCAGTATTTT.

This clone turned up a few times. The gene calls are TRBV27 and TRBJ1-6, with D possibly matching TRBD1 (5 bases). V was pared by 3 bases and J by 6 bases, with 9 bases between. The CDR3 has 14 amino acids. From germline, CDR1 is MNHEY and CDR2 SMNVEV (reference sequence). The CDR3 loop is CASSFETANSPLHF. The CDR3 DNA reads TGTGCCAGCAGTTTCGAGACAGCTAATTCACCCCTCCACTTT.

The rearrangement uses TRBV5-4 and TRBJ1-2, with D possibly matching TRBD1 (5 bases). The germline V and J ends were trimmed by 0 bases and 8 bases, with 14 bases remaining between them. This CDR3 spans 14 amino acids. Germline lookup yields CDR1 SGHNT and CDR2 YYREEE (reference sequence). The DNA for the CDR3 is TGTGCCAGCAGCTTGGGCGGCCGGGGGAGAGGCTACACCTTC. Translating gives CASSLGGRGRGYTF.

The CDR3 sequence: CASSPSDTEAFF. Written as DNA, the CDR3 is TGTGCCAGCTCCCCCTCGGACACTGAAGCTTTCTTT. This rearrangement joins TRBV18 to TRBJ1-1; D gene uncertain. Trimming pared 6 bases from V and 3 bases from J, leaving 8 bases between. The CDR3 covers 12 residues. Germline loops: CDR1 KGHSH, CDR2 LQKENI.

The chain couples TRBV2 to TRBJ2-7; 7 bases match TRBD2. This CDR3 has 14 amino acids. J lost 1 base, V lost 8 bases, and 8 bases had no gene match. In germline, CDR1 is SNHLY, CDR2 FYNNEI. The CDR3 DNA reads TGTGCCAGCTGTTGGGTTAGCGGGTCCTACGAGCAGTACTTC. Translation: CASCWVSGSYEQYF.

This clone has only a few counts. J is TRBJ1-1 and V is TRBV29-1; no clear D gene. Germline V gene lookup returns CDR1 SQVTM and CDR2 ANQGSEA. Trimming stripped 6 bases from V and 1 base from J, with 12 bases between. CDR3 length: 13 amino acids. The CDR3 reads CSVLRDANTEAFF. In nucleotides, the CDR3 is TGCAGCGTACTACGGGATGCGAACACTGAAGCTTTCTTT.

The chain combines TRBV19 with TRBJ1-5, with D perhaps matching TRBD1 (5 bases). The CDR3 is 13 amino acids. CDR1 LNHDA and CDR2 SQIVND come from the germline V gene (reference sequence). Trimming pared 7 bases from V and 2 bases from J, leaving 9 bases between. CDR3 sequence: CASTLGGNQPQHF. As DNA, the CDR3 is TGTGCCAGTACCTTAGGGGGCAATCAGCCCCAGCATTTT.

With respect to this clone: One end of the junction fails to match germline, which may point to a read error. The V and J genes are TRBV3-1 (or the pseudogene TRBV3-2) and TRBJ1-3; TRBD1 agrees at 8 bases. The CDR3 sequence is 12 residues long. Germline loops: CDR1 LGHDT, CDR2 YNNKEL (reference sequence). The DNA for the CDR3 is TGTGCCAGCAGCCAAGATTCCAGGGGGCTTCATTTT. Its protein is CASSQDSRGLHF.

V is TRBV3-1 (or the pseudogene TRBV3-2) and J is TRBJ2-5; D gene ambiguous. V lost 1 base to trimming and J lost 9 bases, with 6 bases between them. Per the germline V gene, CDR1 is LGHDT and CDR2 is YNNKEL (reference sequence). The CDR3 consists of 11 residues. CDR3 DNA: TGTGCCAGCAGCCAAGGGTGGTCCCAGTACTTC. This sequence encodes CASSQGWSQYF.

CDR3 residues: CASSRSRFSGRGNEQFF. For the CDR3, the DNA is TGCGCCAGCAGCCGCTCCCGTTTTAGCGGGAGAGGTAATGAGCAGTTCTTC. This rearrangement joins TRBV4-1 to TRBJ2-1, with 9 bases matching TRBD2. Losses at the gene ends were 4 bases for V and 7 bases for J; bases not matched to a gene: 14. Germline V gene sequence: CDR1 MGHRA, CDR2 YSYEKL. The CDR3 runs to 17 residues.

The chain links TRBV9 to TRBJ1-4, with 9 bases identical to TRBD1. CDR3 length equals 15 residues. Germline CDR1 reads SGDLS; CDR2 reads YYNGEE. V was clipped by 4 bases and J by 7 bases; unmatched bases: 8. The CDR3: CASSTTGGRSEKLFF. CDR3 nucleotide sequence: TGTGCCAGCAGCACCACAGGGGGCAGATCTGAAAAACTGTTTTTT.